Listed below are T cell receptor beta chains from one sample, sequenced in a study of cytomegalovirus exposure and HLA in healthy donors. Some clones are missing from TCRdb's copy, which holds only in-frame ones; the method was immunoSEQ multiplex PCR. In the table there are 100,000 to 150,000 clones, over 70% of which are singletons. Material: PBMCs. All receptors derive from a woman between 45 and 65 years old in good health and CMV-seronegative. The CDR3 runs from the conserved cysteine through the conserved F or W. A D gene is named only where the DNA matches it firmly. Rows may omit the clone size; those that give it use once, few, many or a size class.

v_call,j_call,clone_size,d_call,cdr3_aa,cdr3_nt
TRBV4-3,TRBJ2-7,-,TRBD2,CASSQEGSGSYEQYF,TGCGCCAGCAGCCAAGAGGGTAGCGGGTCCTACGAGCAGTACTTC
TRBV5-5,TRBJ2-1,few,-,CASSPRGYNEQFF,TGTGCCAGCAGCCCGCGGGGATACAATGAGCAGTTCTTC
TRBV7-9,TRBJ2-1,-,-,CASSLERGSEQFF,TGTGCCAGCAGCTTAGAACGGGGAAGTGAGCAGTTCTTC
TRBV19,TRBJ1-5,-,-,CASRPGHRMISNQPQHF,TGTGCCAGTAGACCGGGACACAGGATGATCAGCAATCAGCCCCAGCATTTT
TRBV7-9,TRBJ2-1,-,-,CASSRHSVGEQFF,TGTGCCAGCAGCCGTCATAGCGTAGGTGAGCAGTTCTTC
TRBV5-6,TRBJ2-1,-,-,CASSLWAGEQFF,TGTGCCAGCAGCTTATGGGCGGGTGAGCAGTTCTTC
TRBV28,TRBJ1-4,-,-,CASSSNEKLFF,TGTGCCAGCAGTTCGAATGAAAAACTGTTTTTT
TRBV7-3,TRBJ2-1,-,TRBD2,CASSQLTRELAGSGSEQFF,TGTGCCAGCAGCCAACTTACTAGGGAACTAGCGGGATCGGGTTCCGAGCAGTTCTTC
TRBV6-6,TRBJ1-2,-,TRBD1,CASTETGIRLYGYTF,TGTGCCAGCACCGAGACAGGGATCCGACTCTATGGCTACACCTTC
TRBV4-3,TRBJ1-3,-,TRBD1,CASSLGQGSGNTIYF,TGCGCCAGCAGCTTGGGACAGGGGTCTGGAAACACCATATATTTT
TRBV18,TRBJ1-5,-,-,CASSSGNQPQHF,TGTGCCAGCTCTTCCGGGAATCAGCCCCAGCATTTT
TRBV9,TRBJ2-7,-,TRBD2,CASSAEWTSGRYYEQYF,TGTGCCAGCAGCGCGGAATGGACTAGCGGGAGGTACTACGAGCAGTACTTC
TRBV9,TRBJ2-5,-,TRBD2,CASSVGTSDQETQYF,TGTGCCAGCAGCGTAGGGACTAGCGACCAAGAGACCCAGTACTTC
TRBV7-3,TRBJ2-1,-,TRBD1,CASSLTAQGLREQFF,TGTGCCAGCAGCTTAACGGCACAGGGGCTCAGGGAGCAGTTCTTC
TRBV28,TRBJ2-1,-,TRBD1,CASSFGQLTSGTGRWNEQFF,TGTGCCAGCAGTTTTGGGCAACTCACCTCCGGGACAGGGAGATGGAATGAGCAGTTCTTC
TRBV7-2,TRBJ2-7,-,TRBD2,CASSSSGGSYEQYF,TGTGCCAGCAGCTCTAGCGGGGGGTCCTACGAGCAGTACTTC
TRBV7-9,TRBJ1-1,-,-,CSSSSTTGEYTEAFF,TGTTCCAGCAGCTCCACGACAGGAGAATACACTGAAGCTTTCTTT
TRBV28,TRBJ1-3,-,-,CASSLVAGRDTIYF,TGTGCCAGCAGTTTAGTGGCAGGCAGGGACACCATATATTTT
TRBV27,TRBJ2-7,once,-,CASSDALGTDEQYF,TGTGCCAGCTCCGATGCACTAGGAACGGACGAGCAGTACTTC
TRBV7-2,TRBJ2-7,-,-,CASSLGPRGEQYF,TGTGCCAGCAGCTTAGGGCCACGGGGCGAGCAGTACTTC
TRBV14,TRBJ2-7,once,-,CASSQESLYEQYF,TGTGCCAGCAGCCAAGAGAGTTTGTACGAGCAGTACTTC
TRBV6-1,TRBJ2-5,-,-,CASSRLDPMETQYF,TGTGCCAGCAGCCGCCTAGATCCGATGGAGACCCAGTACTTC
TRBV7-2,TRBJ2-7,-,TRBD1,CASSSGTGGVYEQYF,TGTGCCAGCAGCTCCGGGACAGGGGGCGTTTACGAGCAGTACTTC
TRBV4-3,TRBJ2-2,few,TRBD1,CASSRGQGRVTGELFF,TGCGCCAGCAGCCGAGGACAGGGGCGGGTGACCGGGGAGCTGTTTTTT
TRBV11-1,TRBJ2-2,-,TRBD2,CASSLAGLYTGELFF,TGTGCCAGCAGCTTAGCGGGACTATACACCGGGGAGCTGTTTTTT
TRBV7-9,TRBJ1-2,-,-,CASRLADGAGYGYTF,TGTGCCAGCAGGCTTGCCGACGGAGCTGGCTATGGCTACACCTTC
TRBV30,TRBJ2-1,-,TRBD2,CAQLLAGGYNEQFF,TGTGCCCAGTTGTTAGCGGGAGGGTACAATGAGCAGTTCTTC
TRBV6-1,TRBJ2-5,-,TRBD2,CASSEGLAGGETQYF,TGTGCCAGCAGTGAAGGGCTAGCGGGAGGAGAGACCCAGTACTTC
TRBV27,TRBJ2-7,-,TRBD2,CASRLAGGPYEQYF,TGTGCCAGCAGACTAGCGGGAGGGCCATACGAGCAGTACTTC
TRBV6-5,TRBJ2-1,few,-,CASSYSIGSAYNEQFF,TGTGCCAGCAGTTACTCGATTGGTAGTGCATACAATGAGCAGTTCTTC
TRBV4-3,TRBJ1-1,once,-,CASRDREGAFF,TGCGCCAGCAGGGATAGGGAGGGCGCTTTCTTT
TRBV6-1,TRBJ2-1,-,TRBD2,CASSLGGRRSNEQFF,TGTGCCAGCAGCCTTGGCGGGAGGAGAAGCAATGAGCAGTTCTTC
TRBV25-1,TRBJ1-1,-,-,CASSNPGVNTEAFF,TGTGCCAGCAGTAACCCAGGGGTGAACACTGAAGCTTTCTTT
TRBV11-1,TRBJ1-1,-,TRBD1,CASRYGQGATEAFF,TGTGCCAGCAGGTATGGACAGGGGGCGACTGAAGCTTTCTTT
TRBV19,TRBJ2-1,-,-,CASSGGVSSYNEQFF,TGTGCCAGTAGTGGAGGGGTAAGCTCCTACAATGAGCAGTTCTTC
TRBV28,TRBJ2-5,few,-,CASSLLQGFETQYF,TGTGCCAGCAGCTTGCTGCAGGGGTTTGAGACCCAGTACTTC
TRBV15,TRBJ2-6,few,-,CATSRDPQGYSGANVLTF,TGTGCCACCAGCAGAGATCCCCAGGGCTACTCTGGGGCCAACGTCCTGACTTTC
TRBV21-1,TRBJ2-7,-,-,CASRLVEAVPYEQYF,TGTGCCAGCAGATTGGTGGAGGCGGTTCCCTACGAGCAGTACTTC
TRBV6-5,TRBJ1-1,-,-,CASAGTSEAFF,TGTGCCAGCGCAGGGACAAGCGAAGCTTTCTTT